These 5 T cell receptor beta chains came from one sample sequenced in a study of identical twins. TCRdb called the 5' RACE reads again in MiXCR, with one record for every CDR3 protein. This sample has about 900,000 distinct CDR3 sequences; 9% to 15% occur once, and the top ten carry roughly 1.6%. The same specimen was also included in a second study, on yellow fever vaccine responses in identical twins.

Sequencing was carried out using PBMCs. The receptor set was obtained from a young woman in good health.

This clonotype was counted between two and nine times. V usage is TRBV5-1 and J usage is TRBJ2-1; no clear D gene. This CDR3 contains 14 residues. Trimming took off 4 bases at V and 4 bases at J, with 12 bases between the two ends. Germline V gene sequence: CDR1 SGHRS, CDR2 YFSETQ. CDR3 sequence: CASSPYLGYNEQFF. The DNA for the CDR3 is TGCGCCAGCAGCCCTTATTTGGGATACAATGAGCAGTTCTTC.

This chain joins TRBV5-6 and TRBJ2-2; D is possibly TRBD2 (5 bases). Germline loops: CDR1 SGHDT, CDR2 YYEEEE. V was cut by 9 bases and J by 7 bases, with 19 bases left in between. The CDR3 sequence is 14 residues long. CDR3 amino acids: CAIGPGLVCGELFF. CDR3 DNA sequence: TGTGCCATCGGCCCCGGACTGGTCTGCGGGGAGCTGTTTTTT.

This clonotype was found many times. This chain joins TRBV5-1 and TRBJ2-2, with D tentatively TRBD1 (6 bases). Germline V gene sequence: CDR1 SGHRS, CDR2 YFSETQ. This CDR3 is 14 amino acids long. V was clipped by 4 bases and J by 3 bases, with 10 bases between them. The chain's CDR3 is CASSLRTDTGELFF. The CDR3 DNA follows: TGCGCCAGCAGCCTTAGGACAGACACCGGGGAGCTGTTTTTT.

This clonotype was recorded a few times. The chain combines TRBV5-1 with TRBJ2-3; maybe TRBD2 (6 bases). Germline V CDR1 and CDR2: SGHRS, YFSETQ. Trimming took off 1 base at V and 1 base at J, with 10 bases between the two ends. The CDR3 length is 15 residues. CDR3 nucleotides: TGCGCCAGCAGCTTGCAGTCGGGGGGCACAGATACGCAGTATTTT. Its translation is CASSLQSGGTDTQYF. Full variable domain (outside the CDR3, taken from reference TRBV5-1 and TRBJ2-3): KAGVTQTPRYLIKTRGQQVTLSCSPISGHRSVSWYQQTPGQGLQFLFEYFSETQRNKGNFPGRFSGRQFSNSRSEMNVSTLELGDSALYLCASSLQSGGTDTQYFGPGTRLTVL.

This chain links TRBV7-6 with TRBJ2-3, with 10 bases lining up with TRBD2. V dropped 3 bases and J dropped 5; count of bases not matched to a gene: 14. Germline loops: CDR1 SGHVS, CDR2 FNYEAQ. The CDR3 is made up of 18 amino acids. The CDR3 region has the DNA TGTGCCAGCAGCTTTCGGGGACGAAGCGGGAGGGCGGGAGATACGCAGTATTTT. The encoded protein is CASSFRGRSGRAGDTQYF. Together with reference TRBV7-6 and TRBJ2-3, the CDR3 gives the full variable domain: GAGVSQSPRYKVTKRGQDVALRCDPISGHVSLYWYRQALGQGPEFLTYFNYEAQQDKSGLPNDRFSAERPEGSISTLTIQRTEQRDSAMYRCASSFRGRSGRAGDTQYFGPGTRLTVL.